This T cell receptor (beta chain) comes out of a study of post-analysis software for immune sequencing data. Overall study: Patients had relapsing-remitting, secondary progressive or progressive-relapsing multiple sclerosis; some lacked subtype. Findings and caveats of the study: The five TRBV segments detected at higher frequency in patients than in controls included TRBV5-6, TRBV5-1 and TRBV20-1.

Germline-derived CDR1 and CDR2 are DFQATT and SNEGSKA (reference sequence). V was trimmed by 0 bases and J by 4 bases, leaving 15 bases between them. The CDR3 has 15 amino acids. Sequencing libraries made from TCR beta cDNA carried unique molecular identifiers. When about 1 to 11 million T cells were used, they gave approximately 530,000 cDNA molecules. TCRdb re-derived calls from the PCR reads in MiXCR, one entry per CDR3 protein. The sample holds a few hundred thousand distinct CDR3 sequences, 34% seen once. This clonotype was found a few times. Its antigen is still unknown. The chain is built from TRBV20-1 and TRBJ2-5; perhaps TRBD1 as D (6 bases). Sequencing input: blood. The sequence was collected from a girl younger than 18 with multiple sclerosis. In nucleotides, the CDR3 is TGCAGTGCTAGAGATCCCGCGGGCAGGGGAGAGACCCAGTACTTC. Protein sequence: CSARDPAGRGETQYF.